These T cell receptor beta chains were read from a single sample in a study of PD-L1 blockade in urothelial cancer. The data were produced by immunoSEQ multiplex PCR, yet TCRdb's version contains in-frame clones alone and is incomplete. The sample records approximately 63,000 clones, approximately 80% being singletons. Sample: PBMCs, taken around atezolizumab (anti-PD-L1) treatment. The receptors come from a man between 65 and 85 years old with urothelial cancer. Each CDR3 is given with its conserved first and last residue. D genes are given only for firm matches. Clone size appears in some rows only: once, few, many, or a class for an expanded clone.

clone size	J gene	D gene	V gene	CDR3 DNA	CDR3 protein
-	TRBJ1-1	-	TRBV4-3	TGCGCCAGCAGCCAAGAAACGGGCACTGAAGCTTTCTTT	CASSQETGTEAFF
-	TRBJ2-7	TRBD1	TRBV29-1	TGCAGCGTTAAGACCGGGACAGGGTTTCGCGAGCAGTACTTC	CSVKTGTGFREQYF
-	TRBJ2-6	-	TRBV5-4	TGTGCCAGCAGCCCGCAGGGTGGAACTGGGGCCAACGTCCTGACTTTC	CASSPQGGTGANVLTF
-	TRBJ2-5	TRBD2	TRBV9	TGTGCCAGCAGCGTAGGGAAGACTAGCGGGAGAGAGACCCAGTACTTC	CASSVGKTSGRETQYF
-	TRBJ2-3	TRBD1	TRBV19	TGTGCCAGTAGTATGACAGGGGGGACAGATACGCAGTATTTT	CASSMTGGTDTQYF
-	TRBJ2-2	TRBD2	TRBV28	TGTGCCAGCGTAGGGATAGCGGGGGCCACCGGGGAGCTGTTTTTT	CASVGIAGATGELFF
once	TRBJ2-3	-	TRBV28	TGTGCCAGCAGCCCGGACTGGATGCAGCTCACAGATACGCAGTATTTT	CASSPDWMQLTDTQYF
-	TRBJ2-3	-	TRBV7-8	TGTGCCAGCAGCTTTGGAAGGCTTGGGGGGAGCACAGATACGCAGTATTTT	CASSFGRLGGSTDTQYF
-	TRBJ1-5	-	TRBV7-8	TGTGCCAGCAGCACCAGGGCTTTCAATCAGCCCCAGCATTTT	CASSTRAFNQPQHF
-	TRBJ2-7	-	TRBV7-2	TGTGCCAGCAGCTTATACTACGAGCAGTACTTC	CASSLYYEQYF
-	TRBJ1-1	-	TRBV28	TGTGCCAGCAGCCCCCCAGGGGAGACTGAAGCTTTCTTT	CASSPPGETEAFF
few	TRBJ2-1	TRBD1	TRBV19	TGTGCCAGCACGGGACAGGGCACAAGAGAGGAGTTCTTC	CASTGQGTREEFF
-	TRBJ2-7	TRBD1	TRBV5-6	TGTGCCAGCAGCTCGCGTGACAGGGGGGCCTACGAGCAGTACTTC	CASSSRDRGAYEQYF
-	TRBJ2-5	-	TRBV11-2	TGTGCCAGCAGCTCCTTCGGGAGCCTCGAAGAGACCCAGTACTTC	CASSSFGSLEETQYF
-	TRBJ2-7	-	TRBV5-1	TGCGCCAGCAGCTTGGGGGGACACCTCTCCTACGAGCAGTACTTC	CASSLGGHLSYEQYF
-	TRBJ1-2	-	TRBV2	TGTGCCAGCAACCCAGATGAAACCTATGGCTACACCTTC	CASNPDETYGYTF
-	TRBJ2-7	TRBD1	TRBV25-1	TGTGCCAGCAGTCCCCTACCCCGGACAGGTGAGGTCCCCTACGAGCAGTACTTC	CASSPLPRTGEVPYEQYF
once	TRBJ2-7	TRBD1	TRBV7-6	TGTGCCAGCAGCCCAGGACAGGGTCCGACCTACGAGCAGTACTTC	CASSPGQGPTYEQYF
-	TRBJ2-1	-	TRBV6-5	TGTGCCAGCAGGGCAGACTTGGACAATGAGCAGTTCTTC	CASRADLDNEQFF
-	TRBJ2-7	TRBD2	TRBV5-1	TGCGCCAGCAGGCCGGGACTAGCGGTACTGGAGCAGTACTTC	CASRPGLAVLEQYF